The sequence of this TCR beta chain was determined in a study of shared clonotypes between healthy human individuals. Across the study: The donors, two women and three men, were aged 18 to 49.

Germline V gives CDR1 SGHTA, CDR2 FQGNSA. Trimming took off 2 bases at V and 2 bases at J, with 10 bases between the two ends. The CDR3 totals 14 residues. Each replicate PCR on the sorted subsets used 150 to 200 ng DNA (roughly 30,000 T cell genomes). Generated by immunoSEQ multiplex PCR, the TCRdb table keeps only in-frame clones and is missing some. The data show about 2.4 million clones, over 85% seen once. This clone is a singleton in its sample. The rearrangement uses TRBV7-2 and TRBJ2-7, with D uncertain. This TCR came from a young man in good health. Some clones in this sample may be carry-over from other donors' samples. The material sequenced was naive CD4+ T cells from PBMCs. Subset of the sample: CD45RA+ positively selected. The CDR3: CASSLLVQAYEQYF. The CDR3 region has the DNA TGTGCCAGCAGCTTACTTGTTCAGGCCTACGAGCAGTACTTC.